This T cell receptor (beta chain) was sequenced in a study of cytomegalovirus exposure and HLA in healthy donors (dated by TCRdb to the late 2010s). As for the study more broadly: An earlier analysis of approximately 640 of the donors reported roughly 270 Gb of sequence data and some 100 million unique TCR beta sequences from around 200 million T cells. An early release covering roughly 640 HLA-typed donors comprised approximately 290 gigabases of sequencing data and about 90 million unique TCR sequences. Of the roughly 390 genotyped donors, over 65% fell in the genetic ancestry cluster associated with self-reported Caucasian donors. The study was designed to test whether signatures of past pathogen exposure could be identified by cataloging public T cell receptors. The study profiled the T cell repertoires of under 700 subjects by immunosequencing and related them to cytomegalovirus serostatus. Besides the first cohort of hundreds of subjects, a separate validation cohort made up of 120 different subjects was used. To predict cytomegalovirus infection status, the study brought together high-throughput TCR immunosequencing, statistical association of individual TCRs with disease status, and machine learning. A later analysis re-analyzed previously published TCR beta repertoires from about 600 donors and added high-resolution HLA genotyping to study TCR occurrence patterns. Rather than using new phenotypic data, the later analysis identified candidate immune exposures from TCR beta sequences and from how often those sequences occurred across donors. An earlier analysis of some 500 of the donors applied high-throughput TCR beta sequencing to assess whether each TCR beta V gene segment acted as functional or pseudogenic. Donor age, sex, ethnicity and CMV serostatus were collected together with the repertoire data. In a later genetic analysis, genome-wide SNP genotypes for about 60% of the 666 donors were used, and that subset was treated as a discovery cohort. All discovery cohort repertoires had been generated using a single sequencing platform. HLA typing covered class I and class II loci at four-digit resolution. Typing coverage varied by locus: roughly 620-630 donors for A, B, C, DRB1 and DQB1; roughly 500 for DQA1; over 600 for DPA1; approximately 470 for DPB1. Because of strong linkage in the cohort, roughly 5 DR-DQ haplotypes were treated as single units for association and clustering. On average, roughly 240,000 unique TCR beta nucleotide sequences were sequenced per donor among more than 350 genotyped donors of the cohort, with approximately 18% of those sequences being non-productive. General conclusions and limits of the study: Linkage disequilibrium might explain the correlated functional status among segregating V segments, but an unknown experimental factor could not be ruled out. The study gave a list of some 150 TCR beta chains associated with cytomegalovirus. According to a later analysis, TCR association rates differed among HLA loci, with DRB1 alleles showing the most associated TCRs and HLA-C alleles showing the fewest. While some public TCRs were present in many individuals, most TCR sequences turned up only very rarely across donors. According to a later analysis, parvovirus B19, influenza, CMV and Epstein-Barr virus appeared linked to several top co-occurrence clusters. Specific HLA alleles were associated with roughly 17,000 TCR beta sequences at a false discovery rate of 0.05 in a later analysis. It was suggested by the authors that the approach could potentially be generalized to other disease states and immunological phenotypes. A group of highly shared sequence variants was considered likely to be a technical artifact of the sequencing pipeline. Because counts were too low, about 18 rarely observed V segments, including chromosome 9 orphons, were excluded from the earlier analysis of a few hundred of the donors. Assigning TCR associations to individual alleles was difficult when HLA alleles, especially DR and DQ, strongly co-occurred. A further reported finding was that TCR beta sequences accurately predicted the HLA-A and HLA-B alleles for most subjects in the first cohort. This cohort had only TCR beta chains sequenced, and the lack of alpha or paired-chain data limited which features could be detected. A few of the identified cytomegalovirus-associated TCR beta chains were confirmed in vitro to be specific for cytomegalovirus antigens. Because the 87-base-pair reads could not distinguish some IMGT-functional V segments, including TRBV6-2 and TRBV6-3, those segments were excluded. The classifier was reported to diagnose cytomegalovirus status with high specificity and sensitivity in both the original and validation cohorts. The only immune exposure information available for the cohort was CMV serostatus. The presence/absence analyses assumed that sequencing depth was roughly uniform across donors, and that assumption may not be true. A later genetic analysis reported fewer N-insertions in productive TCRs among donors in an Asian-associated ancestry cluster than the 666-donor mean. Most CMV-associated TCR beta chains appeared to be HLA-restricted in a later analysis, and the HLA associations seemed to be driven largely by CMV exposure. In a later genetic analysis, a missense DCLRE1C variant was associated with V-gene and J-gene trimming of TCR beta chains, and the association was replicated in an independent cohort. In an earlier analysis of several hundred of the donors, most TCR beta V segments were observed in productive rearrangements about 90% or about 30% of the time, broadly matching IMGT annotations. A later analysis found that HLA-associated TCR beta chains were more clonally expanded and had lower generation probabilities than equally common non-associated chains. Because some donors lacked HLA typing at each locus, the association tests relied only on the typed subset.

Taken from cysteine to phenylalanine, the CDR3 has 14 residues. Just CDR3 DNA is preserved here, 42 bases in frame from base 1. CDR1 and CDR2, per the germline V gene (reference sequence), are LNHDA and SQIVND. V loses 6 bases at its end and J loses 4 bases; junction bases beyond the gene matches: 6. Library generation was performed with the immunoSEQ multiplex PCR assay. The multiplex PCR relied on a mix of 60 forward primers for TCR Vbeta segments and 13 reverse primers for TCR Jbeta segments. The CDR3 region of rearranged TCR beta genes was amplified from genomic DNA by a multiplex PCR assay. The amplified TCR beta libraries were sequenced on the Illumina HiSeq System as 87-base-pair reads. The original pipeline was this. Across the 600 to 700 repertoires, a later analysis counted tens of millions of unique TCR beta chains, around 11 million of which were shared by at least two donors. Raw reads were error-corrected and collapsed into unique sequences with a nearest-neighbor algorithm that merged closely related sequences to remove PCR and sequencing errors. CDR3 sequences were aligned to IMGT reference sequences to assign V, D and J gene segments. For a sequence to be retained, a match of at least six nucleotides to both a V gene segment and a J gene segment was required. A rearrangement was called productive if the CDR3 had no stop codons and remained in frame with V and J, and every other rearrangement was called non-productive. CDR3 was defined by IMGT convention, running from the second conserved V-encoded cysteine to the conserved J-encoded phenylalanine. The earlier analysis of 587 of the donors excluded sequences that lacked an unambiguous match to a single V gene segment. In an earlier analysis of around 600 of the donors, V segments were called functional above 56.7% productive rearrangements and were called segregating when the between-donor standard deviation exceeded 5%. To diagnose cytomegalovirus status from the catalog of TCR beta chain sequences, a statistical classification framework was built. A later analysis assigned V and J genes by comparing TCR nucleotide sequences with IMGT/GENE-DB human TR gene sequences. Using the TCRdist pipeline, a later analysis assigned CDR3 sequences along with most-parsimonious VDJ recombination scenarios. A later analysis defined each TCR beta chain by its CDR3 amino acid sequence plus V-gene family, and excluded reads lacking a unique V-gene family. To address suspected cross-contamination and a sequencing artifact, a later analysis removed 592 highly shared, low-generation-probability nucleotide sequences. A later analysis calculated a clonal expansion index for each public chain from normalized within-repertoire ranks of inferred template counts. A later analysis computed generation probabilities with a VDJ recombination model fitted to out-of-frame rearrangements, and checked the results against IGoR. A later analysis scored TCR-TCR, TCR-HLA and TCR-CMV co-occurrence with hypergeometric tests, applying a repertoire-size bias correction to TCR pairs. To estimate false discovery rates, a later analysis permuted the HLA or CMV assignments 20 times. A later analysis grouped co-occurring TCRs with DBSCAN, adding TCRdist sequence similarity when clustering within HLA-allele-positive subsets. For co-occurrence clustering, repertoires with fewer than 30,000 or more than 120,000 public chains were excluded, along with about five repertoires with anomalous nucleotide sharing. Entries here come from immuneACCESS through TCRdb and include only in-frame sequences with V and J called. Some clones fail to appear in such tables; in the studies checked, an unresolved V gene covers under half of the shortfall, and the cause of the remainder is unknown. V and J calls and clone size come straight from that table; D and trimming were deduced from the DNA. The table for this sample lists 95,000 to 150,000 clones; around two thirds of them were counted only once. Of the sample, roughly 8.6% falls within the top ten clones.

The cohort was made up of 500 to 850 healthy bone marrow donors. Cohort members were all nominally healthy when sampled, although unrecorded immune exposures were likely present. The donor was CMV seropositive and was included in the group of 250 to 300 seropositive cohort members. Every donor gave a peripheral blood sample, and the peripheral blood mononuclear cells from that sample were used for TCR beta sequencing. The Qiagen DNeasy Blood Extraction Kit was used to extract genomic DNA from the blood cell samples. This clone was detected a few times. It lacks a known antigen. Base qualities are not recorded, but no much larger clone differs from it by a single base.

This TCR came from a woman in her 40s in good health and CMV-seropositive. Sequencing was performed on PBMCs. The chain links TRBV19 with TRBJ2-7; 10 of the junction bases match TRBD2. The encoded CDR3 is CASRLSGGPYEQYF. The base sequence is TGTGCCAGTAGGCTTAGCGGGGGGCCGTACGAGCAGTACTTC.